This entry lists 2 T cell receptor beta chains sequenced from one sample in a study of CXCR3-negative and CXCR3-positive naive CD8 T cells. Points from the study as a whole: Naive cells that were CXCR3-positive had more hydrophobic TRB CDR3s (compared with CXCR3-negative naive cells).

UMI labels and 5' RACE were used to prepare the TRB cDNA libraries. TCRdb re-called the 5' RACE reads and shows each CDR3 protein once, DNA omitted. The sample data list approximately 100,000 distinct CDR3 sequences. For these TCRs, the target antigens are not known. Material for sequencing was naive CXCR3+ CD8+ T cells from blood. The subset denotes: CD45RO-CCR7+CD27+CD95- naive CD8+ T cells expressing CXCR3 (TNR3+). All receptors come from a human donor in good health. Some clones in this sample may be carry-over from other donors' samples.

The CDR3 region is CASSPITGVNTEAFF. This chain joins TRBV7-2 and TRBJ1-1; without DNA, the TCRdb call of TRBD1 cannot be checked. CDR1 SGHTA and CDR2 FQGNSA come from the germline V gene. This CDR3 is built from 15 residues.

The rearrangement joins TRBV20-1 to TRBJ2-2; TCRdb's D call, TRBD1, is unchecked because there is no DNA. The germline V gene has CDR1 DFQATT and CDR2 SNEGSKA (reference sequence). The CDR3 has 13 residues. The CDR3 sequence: CSATSGPTWELLF.